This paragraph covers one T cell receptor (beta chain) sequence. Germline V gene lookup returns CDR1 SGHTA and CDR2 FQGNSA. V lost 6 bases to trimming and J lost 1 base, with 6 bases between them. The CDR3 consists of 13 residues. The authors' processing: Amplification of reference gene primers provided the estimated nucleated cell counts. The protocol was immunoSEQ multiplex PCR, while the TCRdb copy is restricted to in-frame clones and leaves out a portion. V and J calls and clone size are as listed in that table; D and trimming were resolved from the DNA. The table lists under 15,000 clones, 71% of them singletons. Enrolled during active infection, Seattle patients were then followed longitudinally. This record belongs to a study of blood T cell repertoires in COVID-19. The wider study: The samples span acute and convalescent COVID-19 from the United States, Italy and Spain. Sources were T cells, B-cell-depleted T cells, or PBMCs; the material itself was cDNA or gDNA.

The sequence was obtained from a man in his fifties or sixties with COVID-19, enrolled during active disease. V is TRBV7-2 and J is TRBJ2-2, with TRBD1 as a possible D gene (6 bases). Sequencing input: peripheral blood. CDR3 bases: TGTGCCAGCAGAGGGGGGAACACCGGGGAGCTGTTTTTT. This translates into CASRGGNTGELFF.